Listed here are 18 T cell receptor beta chains from one sample, sequenced in a study of blood T cell repertoires in COVID-19. TCRdb's copy holds only in-frame clones and misses some; the assay was immunoSEQ multiplex PCR. The repertoire holds 150,000 to 250,000 clones, with around 95% as singletons. Sequencing was carried out using peripheral blood. Source of these receptors: a man younger than 40 with COVID-19, enrolled during active disease.

V and J are TRBV15 and TRBJ2-2; D gene unclear. The length of the CDR3 is 14 residues. The germline V gene encodes CDR1 LNHNV and CDR2 YYDKDF (reference sequence). V lost 1 base and J 7 bases, leaving 10 bases between the germline ends. The CDR3 region has the DNA TGTGCCACCAGCAGAGGAGGCGTTAGCGGGGAGCTGTTTTTT. Translation gives CATSRGGVSGELFF. The full variable domain, rest sourced from reference TRBV15 and TRBJ2-2, is DAMVIQNPRYQVTQFGKPVTLSCSQTLNHNVMYWYQQKSSQAPKLLFHYYDKDFNNEADTPDNFQSRRPNTSFCFLDIRSPGLGDTAMYLCATSRGGVSGELFFGEGSRLTVL.

This rearrangement joins TRBV7-9 to TRBJ1-1; D gene ambiguous. CDR1 is SEHNR, CDR2 FQNEAQ, per germline (reference sequence). Trimming shortened V by 3 bases and J by 4 bases, and 15 bases separated the two germline ends. There are 15 residues in the CDR3. The CDR3 reads CASSLVTQFGTEAFF. The CDR3 nucleotides read TGTGCCAGCAGCTTGGTGACTCAATTCGGCACTGAAGCTTTCTTT.

This rearrangement joins TRBV7-9 to TRBJ1-2, with D possibly matching TRBD1 (6 bases). CDR1 SEHNR and CDR2 FQNEAQ come from the germline V gene (reference sequence). The CDR3 spans 15 residues. V was pared by 5 bases and J by 2 bases, with 15 bases between. The chain's CDR3 is CASSLAGAANYGYTF. The CDR3 DNA reads as TGTGCCAGCAGCCTCGCGGGGGCCGCAAACTATGGCTACACCTTC.

The chain is built from TRBV5-1 and TRBJ1-2, with TRBD1 matching over 7 bases. With V trimmed by 0 bases and J by 2 bases, 1 base remained unmatched. This CDR3 spans 14 amino acids. Germline assignment: CDR1 SGHRS and CDR2 YFSETQ. CDR3 DNA: TGCGCCAGCAGCTTGGAGACAGGGAACTATGGCTACACCTTC. This gives the protein CASSLETGNYGYTF.

V and J are TRBV6-1 and TRBJ2-1, with a weak D call TRBD2 (6 bases). From germline, CDR1 is MNHNS and CDR2 SASEGT. Between the trimmed V and J ends, which lost 3 bases and 8 bases, there was a span of 8 bases. CDR3 length equals 12 residues. The CDR3: CASSEGGYEQFF. CDR3 DNA: TGTGCCAGCAGTGAGGGGGGATATGAGCAGTTCTTC.

The genes are TRBV9 and TRBJ2-7, with 8 bases fitting TRBD2. Germline V CDR1 and CDR2: SGDLS, YYNGEE. V lost 0 bases to trimming and J lost 2 bases; unmatched junction nucleotides: 4. The CDR3 consists of 15 residues. Here the CDR3 DNA reads TGTGCCAGCAGCGTAGCTACGGGACTAGCCTACGAGCAGTACTTC. Protein product: CASSVATGLAYEQYF.

This chain connects TRBV3-1 (or the pseudogene TRBV3-2) to TRBJ1-1; D might be TRBD1 (6 bases). Germline assignment: CDR1 LGHDT and CDR2 YNNKEL (reference sequence). This CDR3 has 15 amino acids. V lost 9 bases and J lost 7, with 24 bases in between. The CDR3 region is CASQRGRGQPFEAFF. CDR3 in DNA: TGTGCCAGTCAGCGGGGCAGGGGCCAACCTTTTGAAGCTTTCTTT.

This clone appeared once. The chain has TRBV18 and TRBJ1-2, with 7 bases matching TRBD1. V shed 3 bases, J shed 4 bases, and the junction held 8 bases outside the gene matches. CDR3 length equals 15 residues. Germline V gene sequence: CDR1 KGHSH, CDR2 LQKENI. The CDR3 DNA reads as TGTGCCAGCTCACCCTCAAAGGGACAGCTCTATGGCTACACCTTC. This encodes CASSPSKGQLYGYTF.

CDR3 DNA: TGTGCCAGCAGCCTGGAGGGGGCTGGGGCCAACGTCCTGACTTTC. This gives the protein CASSLEGAGANVLTF. This chain joins TRBV5-6 and TRBJ2-6, with D possibly being TRBD1 or TRBD2 (6 bases each). CDR3 length: 15 residues. Trimming took 4 bases from V and 2 from J, leaving 10 bases between them. Germline V gene data show CDR1 as SGHDT and CDR2 as YYEEEE.

The chain is built from TRBV5-5 and TRBJ1-2, with a possible D match to TRBD1 (5 bases). V lost 0 bases and J 3 bases, leaving 12 bases between the germline ends. The CDR3 loop spans 15 amino acids. Germline V gene data show CDR1 as SGHKS and CDR2 as YYEKEE (reference sequence). As DNA, the CDR3 is TGTGCCAGCAGCTTGGACAGGCCATTGGACTATGGCTACACCTTC. It is translated as CASSLDRPLDYGYTF.

The CDR3 here is CASRIAGGETQYF. The DNA for the CDR3 is TGTGCCAGCAGAATAGCGGGTGGGGAGACCCAGTACTTC. This chain joins TRBV11-2 and TRBJ2-5; 7 positions agree with TRBD2. Germline CDR1 reads SGHAT; CDR2 reads FQNNGV. The V gene end was trimmed by 6 bases and the J gene end by 5 bases; junction bases not matched to a gene: 6. This CDR3 comprises 13 residues.

This chain connects TRBV5-4 to TRBJ1-1, with no clear D. The CDR3 covers 13 residues. Trimming removed 2 bases at V and 6 bases at J, with 11 bases between. Germline V CDR1 and CDR2: SGHNT, YYREEE (reference sequence). The CDR3 DNA is TGTGCCAGCAGCTTCCCTTTGGGCGCTGAAGCTTTCTTT. The encoded protein is CASSFPLGAEAFF.

The V call is TRBV5-5, the J call TRBJ2-5; 10 nucleotides agree with TRBD1. Germline V gene sequence: CDR1 SGHKS, CDR2 YYEKEE (reference sequence). V was pared by 2 bases and J by 5 bases, with 3 bases of the junction left unmatched. This CDR3 is built from 14 residues. The chain's CDR3 is CASSLGTGAETQYF. Here the CDR3 DNA reads TGTGCCAGCAGCTTAGGGACAGGGGCCGAGACCCAGTACTTC.

This clone has only one observation. The chain recombines TRBV4-1 with TRBJ1-4; tentative D call: TRBD1 (6 bases). This CDR3 contains 20 residues. V lost 3 bases and J 3 bases, leaving 26 bases between the germline ends. Looked up from germline, CDR1 is MGHRA and CDR2 is YSYEKL. This CDR3 is CASSQDSGTLKADPNEKLFF. CDR3 nucleotides: TGCGCCAGCAGCCAGGACTCCGGGACATTAAAGGCCGATCCTAATGAAAAACTGTTTTTT.

The chain combines TRBV3-1 (or the pseudogene TRBV3-2) with TRBJ1-5; 8 bases align to TRBD1. With V trimmed by 4 bases and J by 7 bases, 6 bases remained unmatched. The length of the CDR3 is 14 residues. Per germline, CDR1 LGHDT and CDR2 YNNKEL (reference sequence). DNA for the CDR3: TGTGCCAGCAGCCCCGGACAGGGTGGACAGCCCCAGCATTTT. Amino acid sequence: CASSPGQGGQPQHF.

The chain has TRBV7-3 and TRBJ2-3; D is perhaps TRBD2 (6 bases). CDR1 and CDR2 from the germline V gene are SGHTA and FQGTGA. The V end was cut by 5 bases, the J end by 0 bases, with 9 bases between. This CDR3 has 14 residues. The CDR3 bases are TGTGCCAGCAGCCCAGGGACTAGCACAGATACGCAGTATTTT. This codes for CASSPGTSTDTQYF.

This sequence joins TRBV12-3 or TRBV12-4 and TRBJ1-1; D is unclear. Deletions cut 6 bases from V and 5 bases from J, with 10 bases between. The CDR3 spans 12 residues. The CDR3 nucleotides read TGTGCCAGCAGCTGGCGGGGTACTGAAGCTTTCTTT. This sequence encodes CASSWRGTEAFF.

This chain links TRBV4-1 with TRBJ1-2; D remains unclear. CDR3 length equals 13 residues. The V gene lost 0 bases and the J gene lost 8 bases, with 10 bases spanning the gap. Germline assignment: CDR1 MGHRA and CDR2 YSYEKL. The CDR3 DNA sequence: TGCGCCAGCAGCCAAGATTTCTCCCTGGGCTACACCTTC. Amino acid sequence: CASSQDFSLGYTF.